This passage covers 26 T cell receptor beta chains from one sample sequenced in a study of vaccination and CD4 T cells after COVID-19. Cultured CD4+ T cell DNA underwent sequencing with the Oncomine TCR Beta short-read assay. TCRdb called the PCR reads again in MiXCR, with one record for every CDR3 protein. Of about 9,100 distinct CDR3 sequences in the sample, about 65% were seen once. These TCRs are of unknown antigen specificity. Treatment noted: approximately nine-day PBMC culture with coronavirus spike peptide pools or control peptides (ViraFEST assay). Sample: CD4+ T cells from blood, cultured in vitro. The receptors stem from a human donor who had recovered from COVID-19.

The chain joins TRBV4-2 to TRBJ2-7; D may be TRBD2 (5 bases). Germline assignment: CDR1 LGHNA and CDR2 YNFKEQ. Trimming pared 0 bases from V and 4 bases from J, leaving 7 bases between. This CDR3 comprises 13 residues. This CDR3 reads CASSQDRGYEQYF. The CDR3 DNA sequence: TGTGCCAGCAGCCAAGATCGGGGTTACGAGCAGTACTTC.

The genes are TRBV28 and TRBJ2-7, with D hard to call. CDR3 length equals 10 residues. V dropped 6 bases and J dropped 3 bases, with 3 bases sitting between them. Germline CDR1 reads MDHEN; CDR2 reads SYDVKM. CDR3 coding DNA: TGTGCCAGCAGCCGCTACGAGCAGTACTTC. Translation: CASSRYEQYF.

This clonotype was counted a few times. The rearrangement joins TRBV7-2 to TRBJ1-3; D is perhaps TRBD1 (5 bases). The CDR3 extends over 15 amino acids. The germline V and J ends were trimmed by 2 bases and 3 bases, with 11 bases remaining between them. The germline V gene has CDR1 SGHTA and CDR2 FQGNSA. The CDR3 nucleotides read TGTGCCAGCAGCTTATGGGGGAAAGGTGGAAACACCATATATTTT. As protein: CASSLWGKGGNTIYF. Filled out from reference TRBV7-2 and TRBJ1-3, the complete variable domain reads GAGVSQSPSNKVTEKGKDVELRCDPISGHTALYWYRQSLGQGLEFLIYFQGNSAPDKSGLPSDRFSAERTGGSVSTLTIQRTQQEDSAVYLCASSLWGKGGNTIYFGEGSWLTVV.

The chain couples TRBV30 to TRBJ1-2; no definite D call. The germline V and J ends were trimmed by 0 bases and 2 bases, with 4 bases remaining between them. The CDR3 totals 12 residues. CDR1 GTSNPN and CDR2 SVGIG come from the germline V gene (reference sequence). CDR3 in DNA: TGTGCCTGGAGTGTGGAAAACTATGGCTACACCTTC. It encodes CAWSVENYGYTF.

The CDR3 here is CASSSQPNYGYTF. Here the CDR3 DNA reads TGTGCCAGCAGTTCACAGCCTAACTATGGCTACACCTTC. The gene calls are TRBV28 and TRBJ1-2; D is unclear. The V gene lost 4 bases and the J gene lost 0 bases, with 6 bases spanning the gap. The CDR3 contains 13 residues. Germline CDR1 reads MDHEN; CDR2 reads SYDVKM.

This sequence joins TRBV15 and TRBJ1-5; no clear D gene. The CDR3 covers 15 residues. CDR1 LNHNV and CDR2 YYDKDF come from the germline V gene (reference sequence). V was cut by 8 bases and J by 5 bases, with 19 bases left in between. CDR3: CATRSARGRDQPQHF. Here the CDR3 DNA reads TGTGCCACCCGTTCCGCCAGAGGAAGAGATCAGCCCCAGCATTTT.

This chain uses TRBV6-2 or TRBV6-3 with TRBJ1-1, with 7 bases lining up with TRBD1. The V segment lost 7 bases and the J segment 3 bases; nucleotides outside the gene matches: 5. The germline gives CDR1 MNHEY, CDR2 SVGEGT. There are 13 residues in the CDR3. CDR3 sequence: CASTDTGDTEAFF. For the CDR3, the DNA is TGTGCCAGCACGGATACAGGGGACACTGAAGCTTTCTTT.

The chain couples TRBV6-2 or TRBV6-3 to TRBJ2-3; D possibly corresponds to TRBD2 (7 bases). Germline V CDR1 and CDR2: MNHEY, SVGEGT. CDR3 length: 12 residues. CDR3 in amino acids: CGAGANTDTQYF. Here the CDR3 DNA reads TGTGGGGCGGGGGCAAACACAGATACGCAGTATTTT.

The chain carries TRBV19 and TRBJ1-2; D perhaps matches TRBD1 (6 bases). This CDR3 has 15 residues. V gave up 5 bases and J gave up 4 bases, with 17 bases separating them. In germline, CDR1 is LNHDA, CDR2 SQIVND (reference sequence). The CDR3 nucleotides are TGTGCCAGTAGTCCCCGACAGGATCTCATCTATGGCTACACCTTC. It specifies CASSPRQDLIYGYTF.

V is TRBV2 and J is TRBJ2-5; D ambiguous. The V gene's germline CDR1 is SNHLY and CDR2 FYNNEI. Trimming took off 4 bases at V and 1 base at J, with 7 bases between the two ends. This CDR3 region has 13 residues. CDR3 residues: CASSVNIQETQYF. The CDR3 nucleotides are TGTGCCAGCAGTGTCAACATCCAAGAGACCCAGTACTTC.

J is TRBJ1-2 and V is TRBV20-1; D is ambiguous. CDR1 is DFQATT and CDR2 is SNEGSKA in the germline V gene (reference sequence). This CDR3 region has 13 residues. Trimming left V 1 base short and J 5 bases short, with 11 bases between. The DNA for the CDR3 is TGCAGTGCTAGAGGGCTAGACAAATATGGCTACACCTTC. Protein product: CSARGLDKYGYTF.

The chain carries TRBV7-9 and TRBJ1-1; D call uncertain. The V end was cut by 4 bases, the J end by 1 base, with 4 bases between. CDR1 is SEHNR, CDR2 FQNEAQ, per germline (reference sequence). The CDR3 extends over 12 amino acids. The CDR3 here is CASSWENTEAFF. CDR3 coding DNA: TGTGCCAGCAGCTGGGAGAACACTGAAGCTTTCTTT.

The chain couples TRBV7-9 to TRBJ1-1; D call uncertain. This CDR3 has 13 amino acids. Trimming took 2 bases from V and 10 from J, leaving 14 bases between them. Looked up from germline, CDR1 is SEHNR and CDR2 is FQNEAQ (reference sequence). The CDR3 nucleotides are TGTGCCAGCAGCTTACAGGCACTCCTGGGAGCTTTCTTT. Amino acid sequence: CASSLQALLGAFF.

The V call is TRBV18, the J call TRBJ1-1; D is unresolved. Per the germline V gene, CDR1 is KGHSH and CDR2 is LQKENI. V dropped 4 bases and J dropped 3 bases, with 9 bases sitting between them. This CDR3 region has 13 residues. The CDR3 DNA follows: TGTGCCAGCTCACAGGGTTTGGACACTGAAGCTTTCTTT. Its protein is CASSQGLDTEAFF.

The sample holds a few counts of this clonotype. The rearrangement joins TRBV6-2 or TRBV6-3 to TRBJ2-3; 14 bases align to TRBD2. Losses at the gene ends were 2 bases for V and 2 bases for J; bases not matched to a gene: 9. Germline V CDR1 and CDR2: MNHEY, SVGEGT. CDR3 length: 19 residues. The CDR3 spells CASSYQKRTSGRITDTQYF. CDR3 in DNA: TGTGCCAGCAGTTACCAAAAGAGGACTAGCGGGAGGATCACAGATACGCAGTATTTT.

The gene calls are TRBV2 and TRBJ1-1; possibly TRBD1 for D (6 bases). Germline values: CDR1 SNHLY, CDR2 FYNNEI. Trimming shortened V by 6 bases and J by 3 bases, and 11 bases separated the two germline ends. The CDR3 extends over 13 amino acids. Here the CDR3 DNA reads TGTGCCAGCAGCTACAGGGTGGACACTGAAGCTTTCTTT. The encoded protein is CASSYRVDTEAFF.

This clonotype turned up a few times. The chain recombines TRBV7-6 with TRBJ1-1, with D unclear. Germline assignment: CDR1 SGHVS and CDR2 FNYEAQ. The V end was cut by 5 bases, the J end by 2 bases, with 9 bases between. The CDR3 is 13 residues long. The CDR3 sequence: CASSADLNTEAFF. CDR3 DNA: TGTGCCAGCAGCGCGGACTTAAACACTGAAGCTTTCTTT.

The V gene is TRBV7-9, the J gene TRBJ1-1; TRBD1 agrees at 10 bases. V gave up 5 bases and J gave up 1 base; unmatched junction bases: 13. Germline CDR1 reads SEHNR; CDR2 reads FQNEAQ (reference sequence). This CDR3 spans 18 amino acids. CDR3 nucleotide sequence: TGTGCCAGCAGCCGCACTGGGACAGGGGCCCTTGGGAACACTGAAGCTTTCTTT. Its translation is CASSRTGTGALGNTEAFF.

J is TRBJ2-1 and V is TRBV28; possible D gene TRBD2, 6 bases. CDR1 is MDHEN, CDR2 SYDVKM, per germline. The CDR3 is 15 amino acids. Deletions cut 5 bases from V and 5 bases from J, with 16 bases between. CDR3 bases: TGTGCCAGCAGTCTGCGCGCTAGCGCGAACAATGAGCAGTTCTTC. Its translation is CASSLRASANNEQFF.

V is TRBV7-2 and J is TRBJ1-2, with D possibly TRBD1 on 5 matching bases. This CDR3 region has 14 residues. Trimming left V 1 base short and J 4 bases short, with 10 bases between. Germline V gene sequence: CDR1 SGHTA, CDR2 FQGNSA. This CDR3 reads CASSLEPGTYGYTF. The CDR3 DNA follows: TGTGCCAGCAGCTTAGAGCCGGGGACCTATGGCTACACCTTC.

CDR3 nucleotides: TGCAGCGTTGAAGAGGGAGGGTCCCATGGCTACACCTTC. Its protein is CSVEEGGSHGYTF. This chain uses TRBV29-1 with TRBJ1-2; D uncertain. The CDR3 extends over 13 amino acids. Germline CDR1 SQVTM, CDR2 ANQGSEA. V gave up 0 bases and J gave up 6 bases, with 11 bases separating them.

This chain links TRBV7-2 with TRBJ2-3; 7 bases are a match to TRBD2. The CDR3 extends over 16 amino acids. The V segment lost 5 bases and the J segment 0 bases; nucleotides outside the gene matches: 8. Germline assignment: CDR1 SGHTA and CDR2 FQGNSA. The CDR3 region is CASSLRPAGSTDTQYF. The CDR3 DNA reads as TGTGCCAGCAGCCTAAGGCCAGCGGGGAGCACAGATACGCAGTATTTT. Full variable domain (rest looked up from reference TRBV7-2 and TRBJ2-3): GAGVSQSPSNKVTEKGKDVELRCDPISGHTALYWYRQSLGQGLEFLIYFQGNSAPDKSGLPSDRFSAERTGGSVSTLTIQRTQQEDSAVYLCASSLRPAGSTDTQYFGPGTRLTVL.

The chain couples TRBV2 to TRBJ1-5, with 8 bases matching TRBD1. This CDR3 is built from 14 residues. The J segment lost 4 bases and the V segment lost 6 bases, leaving 5 bases of the junction unmatched. Germline CDR1 reads SNHLY; CDR2 reads FYNNEI. CDR3: CASRKQGGNQPQHF. The DNA for the CDR3 is TGTGCCAGCAGAAAACAGGGGGGGAATCAGCCCCAGCATTTT. Drawing the rest from reference TRBV2 and TRBJ1-5, the complete variable domain is EPEVTQTPSHQVTQMGQEVILRCVPISNHLYFYWYRQILGQKVEFLVSFYNNEISEKSEIFDDQFSVERPDGSNFTLKIRSTKLEDSAMYFCASRKQGGNQPQHFGDGTRLSIL.

This clonotype appeared a few times. This rearrangement joins TRBV6-1 to TRBJ1-5; D remains unclear. The V and J ends lost 7 bases and 2 bases respectively, with 15 bases between them. This CDR3 region has 15 residues. Germline values: CDR1 MNHNS, CDR2 SASEGT. The CDR3 DNA follows: TGTGCCAGCACTGGGTCTTGGCTTGGCAATCAGCCCCAGCATTTT. It specifies CASTGSWLGNQPQHF.

This rearrangement joins TRBV19 to TRBJ1-2, with TRBD1 identical over 8 bases. CDR3 length: 11 residues. Germline CDR1 and CDR2: LNHDA and SQIVND (reference sequence). V lost 9 bases and J lost 8; bases outside the gene matches: 5. CDR3 loop: CARQGEGGYTF. As DNA, the CDR3 is TGTGCCAGACAGGGGGAGGGCGGCTACACCTTC.

The CDR3 reads CASSHDRGLGYTF. CDR3 DNA sequence: TGTGCCAGCAGTCACGACAGGGGGCTTGGCTACACCTTC. J is TRBJ1-2 and V is TRBV25-1; 10 positions agree with TRBD1. CDR3 size: 13 residues. Unmatched junction bases numbered 4, after V lost 5 bases and J lost 7 bases. Looked up from germline, CDR1 is MGHDK and CDR2 is SYGVNS.